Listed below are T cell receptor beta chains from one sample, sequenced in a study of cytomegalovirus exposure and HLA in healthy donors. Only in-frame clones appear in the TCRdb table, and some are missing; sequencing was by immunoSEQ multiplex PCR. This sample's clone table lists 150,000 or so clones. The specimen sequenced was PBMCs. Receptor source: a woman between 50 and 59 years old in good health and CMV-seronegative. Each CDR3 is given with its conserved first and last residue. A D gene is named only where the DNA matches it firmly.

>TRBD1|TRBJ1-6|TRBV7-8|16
CASSSGQGATNSPLHF
TGTGCCAGCAGCTCCGGACAGGGGGCGACCAATTCACCCCTCCACTTT
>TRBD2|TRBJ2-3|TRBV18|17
CASSPPRASGITDTQYF
TGTGCCAGCTCACCACCCAGGGCTAGCGGGATCACAGATACGCAGTATTTT
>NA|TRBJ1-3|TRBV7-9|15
CASSPYRDGGNTIYF
TGTGCCAGCAGCCCTTATAGAGACGGAGGGAACACCATATATTTT
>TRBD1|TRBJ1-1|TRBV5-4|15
CASSTSDRGDTEAFF
TGTGCCAGCAGCACCTCAGACAGGGGGGACACTGAAGCTTTCTTT
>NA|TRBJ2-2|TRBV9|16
CASSVEGLANTGELFF
TGTGCCAGCAGCGTAGAGGGGTTAGCGAACACCGGGGAGCTGTTTTTT
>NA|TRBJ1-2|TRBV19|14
CASSIGSANYGYTF
TGTGCCAGTAGTATAGGATCAGCTAACTATGGCTACACCTTC
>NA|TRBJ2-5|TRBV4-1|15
CASSQEGRGQETQYF
TGCGCCAGCAGCCAAGAGGGGCGGGGCCAAGAGACCCAGTACTTC
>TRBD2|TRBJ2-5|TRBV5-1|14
CASSPGTSGETQYF
TGCGCCAGCAGCCCTGGGACTAGCGGGGAGACCCAGTACTTC
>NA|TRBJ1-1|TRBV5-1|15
CASSEDGRREAEAFF
TGCGCCAGCAGCGAGGACGGCAGGAGGGAAGCTGAAGCTTTCTTT
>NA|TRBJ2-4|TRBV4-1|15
CASSHGTGAKNIQYF
TGCGCCAGCAGCCATGGCACAGGGGCCAAAAACATTCAGTACTTC
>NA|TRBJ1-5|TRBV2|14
CASTPQAENQPQHF
TGTGCCAGCACCCCCCAGGCCGAAAATCAGCCCCAGCATTTT
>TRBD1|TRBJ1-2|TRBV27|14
CASSFQGANYGYTF
TGTGCCAGCAGTTTCCAGGGGGCCAACTATGGCTACACCTTC
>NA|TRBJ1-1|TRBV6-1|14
CASSELQGSTEAFF
TGTGCCAGCAGTGAACTACAGGGTTCCACTGAAGCTTTCTTT
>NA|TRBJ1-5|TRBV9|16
CASSGGGFGANQPQHF
TGTGCCAGCAGCGGGGGAGGATTCGGCGCAAATCAGCCCCAGCATTTT
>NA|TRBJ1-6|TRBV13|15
CASSATGQPNSPLHF
TGTGCCAGCAGCGCCACGGGACAACCTAATTCACCCCTCCACTTT
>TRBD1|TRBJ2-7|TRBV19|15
CASSIGGDRSYEQYF
TGTGCCAGTAGTATAGGAGGGGACAGGTCCTACGAGCAGTACTTC
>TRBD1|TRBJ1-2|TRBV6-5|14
CASRLTGMNYGYTF
TGTGCCAGCAGGCTGACAGGGATGAACTATGGCTACACCTTC
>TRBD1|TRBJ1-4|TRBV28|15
CASSSPGTDNEKLFF
TGTGCCAGCAGTTCGCCCGGGACAGATAATGAAAAACTGTTTTTT
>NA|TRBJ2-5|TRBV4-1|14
CASSPLLTPGTQYF
TGCGCCAGCAGCCCCCTTCTCACCCCAGGGACCCAGTACTTC
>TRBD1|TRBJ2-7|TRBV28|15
CASSKLRTGDYEQYF
TGTGCCAGCAGTAAGCTGCGGACAGGGGACTACGAGCAGTACTTC
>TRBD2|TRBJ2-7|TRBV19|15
CASSGLAGGGSEQYF
TGTGCCAGTAGCGGACTAGCGGGAGGAGGTAGCGAGCAGTACTTC
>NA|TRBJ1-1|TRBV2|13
CASRKEMNTEAFF
TGTGCCAGCAGAAAAGAGATGAACACTGAAGCTTTCTTT
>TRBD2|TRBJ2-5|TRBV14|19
CASSQDFGLAGVYQETQYF
TGTGCCAGCAGCCAAGATTTTGGACTAGCGGGAGTGTACCAGGAGACCCAGTACTTC
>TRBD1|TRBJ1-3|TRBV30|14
CAWMEGASGNTIYF
TGTGCCTGGATGGAGGGGGCTTCAGGAAACACCATATATTTT